The 30 T cell receptor beta chains given below trace back to one sample, sequenced in a study of technical replicates of blood from several donors. Measured with immunoSEQ multiplex PCR; TCRdb has only the in-frame clones, and not every one. Counted here are about 100,000 clones, 96% occurring once; the ten biggest clones make up approximately 0.2%. The material sequenced was T cells isolated from PBMCs. The receptors here all came from a human donor in good health.

The DNA for the CDR3 is TGCAGCGTCTATAAGCAGGGTAGCCCCACGAACACTGAAGCTTTCTTT. Its protein product is CSVYKQGSPTNTEAFF. J is TRBJ1-1 and V is TRBV29-1, with D perhaps matching TRBD1 (5 bases). Trimming took off 6 bases at V and 1 base at J, with 21 bases between the two ends. The CDR3 extends over 16 amino acids. Germline values: CDR1 SQVTM, CDR2 ANQGSEA.

The chain uses TRBV16 and TRBJ2-5; 7 bases are a match to TRBD1. The CDR3 contains 14 residues. V dropped 2 bases and J dropped 4; count of bases not matched to a gene: 4. Germline values: CDR1 KGHSY, CDR2 FQNENV. CDR3 region: CASSQSRGSETQYF. The CDR3 nucleotides are TGTGCCAGCAGCCAAAGCAGGGGGTCAGAGACCCAGTACTTC.

This clone was seen a single time. The rearrangement links TRBV9 to TRBJ2-1, with 7 bases fitting TRBD1. The CDR3 runs 14 residues. Unmatched junction bases numbered 7, after V lost 7 bases and J lost 3 bases. Germline V gives CDR1 SGDLS, CDR2 YYNGEE. DNA of the CDR3: TGTGCCAGCGCACAGGGGCCGAACTACAATGAGCAGTTCTTC. Its translation: CASAQGPNYNEQFF.

V is TRBV2 and J is TRBJ2-6; 11 positions match TRBD1. Germline CDR1 is SNHLY and CDR2 is FYNNEI. This CDR3 comprises 21 residues. V trimming: 3 bases; J trimming: 0 bases; junction bases outside the gene matches: 13. The CDR3 nucleotides read TGTGCCAGCAGTGAGGTCACCGGGACAGGGGGTCCCAGCTCTGGGGCCAACGTCCTGACTTTC. It is translated as CASSEVTGTGGPSSGANVLTF.

The chain has TRBV7-9 and TRBJ1-1, with 8 positions matching TRBD1. With V trimmed by 4 bases and J by 4 bases, 5 bases remained unmatched. This CDR3 is 14 amino acids long. Germline CDR1 is SEHNR and CDR2 is FQNEAQ (reference sequence). CDR3 amino acids: CASSSDREGTEAFF. The CDR3 nucleotides read TGTGCCAGCAGCTCGGACAGGGAAGGCACTGAAGCTTTCTTT.

This chain joins TRBV6-1 and TRBJ1-1; 8 nucleotides agree with TRBD1. J was trimmed by 5 bases and V by 4 bases; bases with no gene match: 3. The germline V gene has CDR1 MNHNS and CDR2 SASEGT. The CDR3 length is 13 residues. The CDR3 sequence: CASSATGGTEAFF. The CDR3, as DNA: TGTGCCAGCAGTGCAACAGGGGGGACTGAAGCTTTCTTT.

The V call is TRBV28, the J call TRBJ1-1; D uncertain. Trimming stripped 5 bases from V and 4 bases from J, with 14 bases between. The CDR3 totals 14 residues. Germline loops: CDR1 MDHEN, CDR2 SYDVKM. The CDR3 is CASSDNPPGTEAFF. Written as DNA, the CDR3 is TGTGCCAGCAGTGACAATCCGCCTGGCACTGAAGCTTTCTTT.

The V call is TRBV5-1, the J call TRBJ1-2, with D hard to call. The CDR3 is 16 amino acids. Trimming took 0 bases from V and 0 from J, leaving 12 bases between them. Germline CDR1 SGHRS, CDR2 YFSETQ. Written as DNA, the CDR3 is TGCGCCAGCAGCTTGGCGGGGTTCCAACCTAACTATGGCTACACCTTC. Translation gives CASSLAGFQPNYGYTF. The full variable domain, rest sourced from reference TRBV5-1 and TRBJ1-2, is KAGVTQTPRYLIKTRGQQVTLSCSPISGHRSVSWYQQTPGQGLQFLFEYFSETQRNKGNFPGRFSGRQFSNSRSEMNVSTLELGDSALYLCASSLAGFQPNYGYTFGSGTRLTVV.

The CDR3 coding sequence is TGTGCCAGCAGCTTGTGGGCAGGGGGGGAGACCCAGTACTTC. Protein product: CASSLWAGGETQYF. The chain uses TRBV5-8 and TRBJ2-5; D might be TRBD1 (7 bases). Per germline, CDR1 SGHTS and CDR2 YDEGEE. The CDR3 has 14 amino acids. V shed 1 base and J shed 5 bases, with 12 bases lying between them.

This chain joins TRBV2 and TRBJ2-7; 12 bases fit TRBD2. V was clipped by 10 bases and J by 3 bases; unmatched bases: 7. The CDR3 is 14 residues long. Germline V gene sequence: CDR1 SNHLY, CDR2 FYNNEI. In DNA, the CDR3 is TGTGCCATCCTAGCGGGAGGGCGGGGCTACGAGCAGTACTTC. Translated: CAILAGGRGYEQYF.

This clone has just a few counts. The rearrangement links TRBV6-5 to TRBJ1-5, with no clear D. CDR1 and CDR2 (germline): MNHEY, SVGAGI. The CDR3 runs 13 residues. Deletions cut 0 bases from V and 6 bases from J, with 6 bases between. The CDR3 DNA sequence: TGTGCCAGCAGTTACTCGCGGGGTCAGCCCCAGCATTTT. Translating gives CASSYSRGQPQHF.

This chain joins TRBV28 and TRBJ2-7; 8 bases match TRBD2. The germline CDR1 and CDR2 sequences are MDHEN and SYDVKM. The CDR3 loop spans 16 amino acids. The V and J ends lost 7 bases and 6 bases, in that order; junction bases with no gene match: 17. DNA of the CDR3: TGTGCCAGCACCCAAGCTACGGGACTAGTTGGAGGCGAGCAGTACTTC. Protein sequence: CASTQATGLVGGEQYF.

CDR3 in amino acids: CASISDSYEQYF. Written as DNA, the CDR3 is TGCGCCAGCATCTCAGACTCCTACGAGCAGTACTTC. V and J are TRBV5-1 and TRBJ2-7; D is unclear. V was trimmed by 6 bases and J by 0 bases, leaving 7 bases between them. This CDR3 spans 12 amino acids. Germline values: CDR1 SGHRS, CDR2 YFSETQ.

As DNA, the CDR3 is TGCGCCAGCAGTGCTCGACTAGATCACACAGATACGCAGTATTTT. Its protein is CASSARLDHTDTQYF. The chain is built from TRBV10-1 and TRBJ2-3, with D possibly being TRBD2 (6 bases). The V end was cut by 4 bases, the J end by 2 bases, with 13 bases between. CDR3 length equals 15 residues. Germline CDR1 is WNHNN and CDR2 is SYGVQD (reference sequence).

V is TRBV6-4 and J is TRBJ1-1; D perhaps matches TRBD1 (5 bases). The V gene lost 6 bases and the J gene lost 5 bases, with 10 bases spanning the gap. Per the germline V gene, CDR1 is MRHNA and CDR2 is SNTAGT. This CDR3 spans 12 amino acids. This CDR3 is CASRLGGTEAFF. In nucleotides, the CDR3 is TGTGCCAGCAGACTCGGGGGGACTGAAGCTTTCTTT.

The rearrangement joins TRBV5-4 to TRBJ1-2; 8 nucleotides align to TRBD1. The CDR3 consists of 15 residues. V gave up 1 base and J gave up 4 bases; unmatched junction bases: 6. Germline V gives CDR1 SGHNT, CDR2 YYREEE (reference sequence). The CDR3 coding sequence is TGTGCCAGCAGCTTGACCGGGACAGGCTTCTATGGCTACACCTTC. Its protein is CASSLTGTGFYGYTF.

This clone occurred once. The gene calls are TRBV10-3 and TRBJ1-5; D may be TRBD1 (6 bases). The CDR3 extends over 13 amino acids. Deletions cut 9 bases from V and 4 bases from J, with 13 bases between. Germline V gene lookup returns CDR1 ENHRY and CDR2 SYGVKD. The CDR3 nucleotides read TGTGCCATGGGCAGGGGAACTAATCAGCCCCAGCATTTT. It encodes CAMGRGTNQPQHF.

For the CDR3, the DNA is TGTGCCAGCTCACCTCGATCAGACAGTGTCTATGGCTACACCTTC. Its protein is CASSPRSDSVYGYTF. The chain joins TRBV18 to TRBJ1-2, with D tentatively TRBD1 (5 bases). With 3 bases removed from V and 4 bases from J, the gap between germline ends came to 15 bases. CDR3 length: 15 amino acids. Germline V lookup: CDR1 KGHSH, CDR2 LQKENI.

The V call is TRBV6-5, the J call TRBJ1-6, with 8 bases lining up with TRBD1. The CDR3 contains 11 residues. The V gene end was trimmed by 5 bases and the J gene end by 18 bases; junction bases not matched to a gene: 6. In germline, CDR1 is MNHEY, CDR2 SVGAGI. CDR3 nucleotides: TGTGCCAGCAGTAACCCAGGGGGCCACCACTTT. It is translated as CASSNPGGHHF.

The chain employs TRBV28 and TRBJ2-1; 12 positions match TRBD2. Germline CDR1 MDHEN, CDR2 SYDVKM. J lost 5 bases, V lost 10 bases, and 24 bases had no gene match. The CDR3 length is 20 residues. The CDR3 protein is CATKKGGLAGNILINNEQFF. The CDR3 bases are TGTGCCACTAAAAAGGGCGGACTAGCGGGAAATATTTTGATTAACAATGAGCAGTTCTTC.

The CDR3 loop reads CASSVAGGRSDTQYF. CDR3 nucleotide sequence: TGTGCCAGCAGCGTAGCTGGCGGGAGGAGTGATACGCAGTATTTT. The chain has TRBV9 and TRBJ2-3, with TRBD2 matching over 8 bases. Germline V CDR1 and CDR2: SGDLS, YYNGEE. With V trimmed by 0 bases and J by 6 bases, 6 bases remained unmatched. The CDR3 is 15 residues long.

The chain links TRBV18 to TRBJ2-5; possible D gene TRBD1, 6 bases. Trimming took off 0 bases at V and 2 bases at J, with 13 bases between the two ends. This CDR3 comprises 16 residues. Germline loops: CDR1 KGHSH, CDR2 LQKENI. The CDR3 loop is CASSPPSGQTQETQYF. The CDR3 DNA is TGTGCCAGCTCACCACCATCCGGACAGACGCAAGAGACCCAGTACTTC.

V usage is TRBV6-5 and J usage is TRBJ1-2, with unresolved D. The V gene's germline CDR1 is MNHEY and CDR2 SVGAGI. The V end was cut by 4 bases, the J end by 8 bases, with 8 bases between. The CDR3 length is 11 residues. This chain's CDR3 is CASSSGGGYTF. In DNA form, the CDR3 reads TGTGCCAGCAGTTCCGGAGGGGGCTACACCTTC.

The chain combines TRBV19 with TRBJ2-6; 9 positions match TRBD1. Trimming took 4 bases from V and 0 from J; bases not matched to a gene: 13. The CDR3 is 20 amino acids. Germline values: CDR1 LNHDA, CDR2 SQIVND (reference sequence). CDR3 DNA sequence: TGTGCCAGTAGTACACCGGGACAGGGCCTTTCCCCCTCTGGGGCCAACGTCCTGACTTTC. Its translation is CASSTPGQGLSPSGANVLTF.

V and J are TRBV27 and TRBJ1-2; the D is unclear. The germline V gene has CDR1 MNHEY and CDR2 SMNVEV (reference sequence). V lost 3 bases and J 8 bases, leaving 13 bases between the germline ends. The CDR3 consists of 13 residues. DNA for the CDR3: TGTGCCAGCAGTTTGTCTTTCCTCGGGGGCTACACCTTC. It codes for CASSLSFLGGYTF.

The chain employs TRBV29-1 and TRBJ2-7, with D possibly being TRBD1 (8 bases). Looked up from germline, CDR1 is SQVTM and CDR2 is ANQGSEA. CDR3 length: 15 amino acids. V dropped 0 bases and J dropped 2 bases, with 14 bases sitting between them. The CDR3 spells CSVEDHRGRAYEQYF. As DNA, the CDR3 is TGCAGCGTTGAAGATCACAGGGGGAGGGCCTACGAGCAGTACTTC.

The CDR3 here is CSVVIAGSYNEQFF. For the CDR3, the DNA is TGCAGCGTTGTAATCGCAGGGTCCTACAATGAGCAGTTCTTC. The rearrangement links TRBV29-1 to TRBJ2-1; TRBD1 might be the D (5 bases). Germline values: CDR1 SQVTM, CDR2 ANQGSEA. Between the trimmed V and J ends, which lost 4 bases and 1 base, there was a span of 11 bases. CDR3 length: 14 residues.

The chain joins TRBV7-9 to TRBJ1-2, with D possibly matching TRBD1 (5 bases). V lost 6 bases, J lost 7 bases, and 15 bases lay in between. The CDR3 length is 13 residues. Germline CDR1 reads SEHNR; CDR2 reads FQNEAQ (reference sequence). CDR3 nucleotides: TGTGCCAGCAGTTTTTCAGGGAATAGTGGCTACACCTTC. It yields the protein CASSFSGNSGYTF.

The chain employs TRBV6-6 and TRBJ2-7; no definite D call. Germline V CDR1 and CDR2: MNHNY, SVGAGI (reference sequence). Trimming stripped 1 base from V and 5 bases from J, with 9 bases between. The CDR3 consists of 13 residues. The CDR3 coding sequence is TGTGCCAGCAGTTACTGGCGTCTAGACGAGCAGTACTTC. It yields the protein CASSYWRLDEQYF.

V is TRBV15 and J is TRBJ2-1; D may be TRBD1 (6 bases). V lost 3 bases and J lost 4, with 13 bases in between. The germline V gene encodes CDR1 LNHNV and CDR2 YYDKDF (reference sequence). The CDR3 has 15 amino acids. CDR3 DNA: TGTGCCACCAGCAGGGACGGGACACAGTACAATGAGCAGTTCTTC. This translates into CATSRDGTQYNEQFF.